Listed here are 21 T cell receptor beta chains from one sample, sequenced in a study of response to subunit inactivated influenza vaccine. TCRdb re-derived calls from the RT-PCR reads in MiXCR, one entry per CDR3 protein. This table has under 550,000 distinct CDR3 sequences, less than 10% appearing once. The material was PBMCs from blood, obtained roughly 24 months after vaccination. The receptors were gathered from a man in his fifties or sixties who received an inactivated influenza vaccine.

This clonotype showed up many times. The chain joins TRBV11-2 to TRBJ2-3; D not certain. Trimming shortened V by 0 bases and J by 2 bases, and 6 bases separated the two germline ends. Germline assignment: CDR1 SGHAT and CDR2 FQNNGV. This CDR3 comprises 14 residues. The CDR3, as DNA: TGTGCCAGCAGCTTAGACCTTGTCACAGATACGCAGTATTTT. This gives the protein CASSLDLVTDTQYF.

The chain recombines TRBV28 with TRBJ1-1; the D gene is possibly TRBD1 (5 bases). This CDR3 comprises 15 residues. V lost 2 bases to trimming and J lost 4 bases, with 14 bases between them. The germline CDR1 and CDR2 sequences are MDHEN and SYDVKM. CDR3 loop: CASSLGRGSGTEAFF. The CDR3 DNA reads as TGTGCCAGCAGTTTAGGTAGGGGTTCGGGCACTGAAGCTTTCTTT.

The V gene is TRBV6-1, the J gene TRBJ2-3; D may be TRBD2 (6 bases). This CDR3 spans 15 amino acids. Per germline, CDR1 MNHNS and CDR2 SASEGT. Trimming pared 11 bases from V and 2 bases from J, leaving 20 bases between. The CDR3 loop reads CAAQGGGIVTDTQYF. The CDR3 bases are TGTGCCGCCCAGGGAGGCGGGATAGTCACAGATACGCAGTATTTT.

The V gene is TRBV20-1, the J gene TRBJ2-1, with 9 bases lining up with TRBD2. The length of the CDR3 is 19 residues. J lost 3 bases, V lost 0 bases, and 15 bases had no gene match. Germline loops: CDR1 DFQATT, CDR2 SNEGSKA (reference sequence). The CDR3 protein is CSARDASGTSGGGYNEQFF. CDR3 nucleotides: TGCAGTGCTAGAGATGCTAGCGGGACCTCCGGGGGTGGCTACAATGAGCAGTTCTTC.

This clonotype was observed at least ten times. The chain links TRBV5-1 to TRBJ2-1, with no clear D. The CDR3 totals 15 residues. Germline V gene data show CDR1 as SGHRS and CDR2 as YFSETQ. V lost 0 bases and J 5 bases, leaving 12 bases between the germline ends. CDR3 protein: CASSLAQVYNNEQFF. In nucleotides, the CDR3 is TGCGCCAGCAGCTTGGCCCAGGTCTACAACAATGAGCAGTTCTTC.

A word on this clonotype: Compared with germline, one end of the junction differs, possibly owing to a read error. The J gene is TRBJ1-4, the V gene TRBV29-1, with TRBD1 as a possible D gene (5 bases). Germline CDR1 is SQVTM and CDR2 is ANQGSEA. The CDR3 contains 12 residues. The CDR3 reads CGVRDQGEKLFF. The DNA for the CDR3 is TGCGGCGTGAGGGACCAGGGTGAAAAACTGTTTTTT.

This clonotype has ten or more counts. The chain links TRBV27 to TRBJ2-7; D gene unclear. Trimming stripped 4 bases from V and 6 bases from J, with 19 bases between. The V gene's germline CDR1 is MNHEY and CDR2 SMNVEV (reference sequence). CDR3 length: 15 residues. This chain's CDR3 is CASSSRDWPFTEQYF. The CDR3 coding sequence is TGTGCCAGCAGTTCAAGAGACTGGCCTTTCACCGAGCAGTACTTC.

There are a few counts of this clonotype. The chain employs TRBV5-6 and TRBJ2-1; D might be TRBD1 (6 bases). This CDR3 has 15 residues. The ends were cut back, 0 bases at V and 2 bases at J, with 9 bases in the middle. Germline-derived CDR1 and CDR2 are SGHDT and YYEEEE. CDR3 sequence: CASSLVGDTYNEQFF. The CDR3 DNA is TGTGCCAGCAGCTTGGTGGGGGACACCTACAATGAGCAGTTCTTC.

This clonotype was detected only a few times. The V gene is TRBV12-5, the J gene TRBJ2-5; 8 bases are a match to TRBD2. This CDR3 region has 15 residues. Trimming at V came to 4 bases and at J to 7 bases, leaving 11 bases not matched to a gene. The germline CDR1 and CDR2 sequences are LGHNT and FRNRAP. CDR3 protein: CASGSILAGVGTQYF. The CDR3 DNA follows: TGTGCTAGTGGTTCTATCCTAGCGGGTGTTGGGACCCAGTACTTC.

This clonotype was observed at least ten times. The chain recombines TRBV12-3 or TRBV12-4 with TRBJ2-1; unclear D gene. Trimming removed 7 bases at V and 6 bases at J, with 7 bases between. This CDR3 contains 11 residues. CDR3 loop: CASTYSNEQFF. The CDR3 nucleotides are TGTGCCAGCACTTATTCCAATGAGCAGTTCTTC.

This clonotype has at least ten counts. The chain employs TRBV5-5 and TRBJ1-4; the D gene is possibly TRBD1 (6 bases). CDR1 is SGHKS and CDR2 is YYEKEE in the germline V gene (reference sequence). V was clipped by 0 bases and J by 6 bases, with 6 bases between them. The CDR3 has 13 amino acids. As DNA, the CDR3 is TGTGCCAGCAGCTTGGGGGGGCATGAAAAACTGTTTTTT. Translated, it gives CASSLGGHEKLFF.

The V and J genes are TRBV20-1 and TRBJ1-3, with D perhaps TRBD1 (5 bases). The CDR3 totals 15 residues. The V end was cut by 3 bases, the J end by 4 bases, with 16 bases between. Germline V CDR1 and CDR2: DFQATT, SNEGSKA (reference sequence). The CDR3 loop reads CSASDRRRSGNTIYF. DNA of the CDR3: TGCAGTGCTAGCGACAGACGGAGGTCAGGAAACACCATATATTTT.

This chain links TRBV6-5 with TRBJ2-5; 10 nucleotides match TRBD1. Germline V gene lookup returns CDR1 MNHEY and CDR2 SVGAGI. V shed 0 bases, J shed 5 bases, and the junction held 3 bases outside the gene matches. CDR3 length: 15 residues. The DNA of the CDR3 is TGTGCCAGCAGTTACTCGGGACAGGGGCGGGAGACCCAGTACTTC. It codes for CASSYSGQGRETQYF.

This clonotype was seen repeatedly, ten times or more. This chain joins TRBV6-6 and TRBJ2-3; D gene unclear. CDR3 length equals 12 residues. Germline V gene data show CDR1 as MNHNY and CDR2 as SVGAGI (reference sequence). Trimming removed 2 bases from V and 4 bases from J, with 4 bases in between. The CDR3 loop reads CASSYDADTQYF. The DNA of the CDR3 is TGTGCCAGCAGTTACGACGCAGATACGCAGTATTTT.

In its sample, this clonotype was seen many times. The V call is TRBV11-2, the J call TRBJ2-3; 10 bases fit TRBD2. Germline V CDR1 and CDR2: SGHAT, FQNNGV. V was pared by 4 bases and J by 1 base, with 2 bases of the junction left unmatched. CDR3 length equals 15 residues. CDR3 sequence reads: CASSYTSGGTDTQYF. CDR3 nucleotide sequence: TGTGCCAGCAGCTATACTAGCGGGGGCACAGATACGCAGTATTTT.

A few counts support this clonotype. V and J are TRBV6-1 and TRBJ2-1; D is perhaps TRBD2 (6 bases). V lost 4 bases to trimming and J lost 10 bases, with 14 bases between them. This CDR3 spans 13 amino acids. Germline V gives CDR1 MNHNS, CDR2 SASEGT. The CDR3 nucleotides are TGTGCCAGCAGTGTAGATAGCGGAGGGGAGCAGTTCTTC. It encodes CASSVDSGGEQFF.

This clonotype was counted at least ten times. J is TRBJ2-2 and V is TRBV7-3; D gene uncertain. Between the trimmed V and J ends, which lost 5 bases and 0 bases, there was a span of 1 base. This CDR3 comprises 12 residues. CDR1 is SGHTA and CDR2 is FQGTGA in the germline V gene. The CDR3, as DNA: TGTGCCAGCAGCGCGAACACCGGGGAGCTGTTTTTT. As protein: CASSANTGELFF.

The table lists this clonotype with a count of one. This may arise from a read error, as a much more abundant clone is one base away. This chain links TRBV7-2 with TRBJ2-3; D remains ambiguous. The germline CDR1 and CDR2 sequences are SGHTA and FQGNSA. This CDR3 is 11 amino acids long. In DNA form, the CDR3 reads TGTGCCATCAGCCCCCGGGATACGCAGTATTTT. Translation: CAISPRDTQYF.

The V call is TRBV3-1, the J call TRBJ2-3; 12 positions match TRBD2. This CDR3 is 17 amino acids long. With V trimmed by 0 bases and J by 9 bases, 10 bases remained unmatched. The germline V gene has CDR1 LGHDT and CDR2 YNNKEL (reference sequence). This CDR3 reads CASSQEAWTSGVNTQYF. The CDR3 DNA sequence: TGTGCCAGCAGCCAAGAGGCCTGGACTAGCGGGGTTAACACGCAGTATTTT.

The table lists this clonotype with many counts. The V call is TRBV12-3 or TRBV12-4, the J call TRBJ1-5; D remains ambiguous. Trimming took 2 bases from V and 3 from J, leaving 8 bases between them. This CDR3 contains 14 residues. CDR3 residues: CASSLSPHNQPQHF. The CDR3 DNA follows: TGTGCCAGCAGTTTAAGTCCTCACAATCAGCCCCAGCATTTT.

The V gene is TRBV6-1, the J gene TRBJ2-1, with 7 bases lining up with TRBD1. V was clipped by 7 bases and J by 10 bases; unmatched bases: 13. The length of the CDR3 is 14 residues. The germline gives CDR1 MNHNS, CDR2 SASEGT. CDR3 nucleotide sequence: TGTGCCAGCATGAAGACAGGGTCAAAGTTGGAGCAGTTCTTC. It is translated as CASMKTGSKLEQFF.